This T cell receptor beta chain was captured by sequencing in a study of CD8+CD57+ T cells in acquired aplastic anemia. Study overall: Sorted CD4+ and CD8+ cells yielded 2.5 to 3.5 ug of DNA on average.

CD8+CD57+ cell expansion had been shown by flow cytometry in patients chosen for sequencing. Trimming at V came to 4 bases and at J to 3 bases, leaving 6 bases not matched to a gene. Germline V gene data show CDR1 as MGHDK and CDR2 as SYGVNS. This CDR3 region has 14 residues. The TCR beta profiling, which covered VDJ combination and CDR3 sequence, was carried out using genomic DNA as the template. TCRdb called the reads again in MiXCR, with one record for every CDR3 protein. The table records fewer than 200,000 distinct CDR3 sequences, 48% of them present only once. This clonotype originated in a human donor with aplastic anemia. Sequenced input: sorted CD4+, CD8+, or CD8+CD57+ T cells (not recorded which) from PBMCs. The chain joins TRBV25-1 to TRBJ2-7, with 7 bases identical to TRBD1. The CDR3 is CASSGSGQHYEQYF. Here the CDR3 DNA reads TGTGCCAGCAGTGGTTCGGGACAGCACTACGAGCAGTACTTC.